This TCR beta chain was sequenced in a study of T cell changes during pregnancy in multiple sclerosis. Method: immunoSEQ multiplex PCR; TCRdb's copy keeps in-frame clones and lacks some. The sample records over 55,000 clones, approximately 90% being singletons. Germline V gene data show CDR1 as MDHEN and CDR2 as SYDVKM. Trimming stripped 7 bases from V and 0 bases from J, with 23 bases between. The CDR3 is 18 amino acids. Input material: peripheral blood from another person, used as feeder cells. The origin of this receptor is a human donor whose cells served as feeder cells for cultures in a pregnancy study. The chain couples TRBV28 to TRBJ2-3; possibly TRBD2 for D (7 bases). For the CDR3, the DNA is TGTGCCAGCACCCCGGTAGGGGGGGTTAGAACTAGCACAGATACGCAGTATTTT. It translates to CASTPVGGVRTSTDTQYF.